The rows below give T cell receptor beta chains drawn from one sample of a study of T-cell memory formation after mild COVID-19. MiXCR, applied by TCRdb to the 5' RACE reads, yields one record per CDR3 protein. The top ten clones hold 21% of a sample with some 300,000 distinct CDR3 sequences, 20% to 25% of them seen once. Sequenced sample: PBMCs or a T cell subset sorted from them (not recorded which). The source of these receptors is a young man who had mild COVID-19 (a few samples of this study predate the infection). Cell type and time point are not known. Both conserved end residues are part of each CDR3. The order of the fields is D gene, J gene, V gene, clone size, CDR3 protein, CDR3 DNA. The D gene is left open where the match is weak. Clone size, where shown, is once, few, many, or a class for clones that have expanded.

D: NA; J: TRBJ2-1; V: TRBV30; size: NA; CDR3: CAWSVGGYQFF; DNA: TGTGCCTGGAGTGTTGGGGGATATCAGTTCTTC
D: TRBD1; J: TRBJ1-1; V: TRBV5-5; size: NA; CDR3: CASTVMTGGNTEAFF; DNA: TGTGCCAGCACCGTGATGACAGGGGGGAACACTGAAGCTTTCTTT
D: NA; J: TRBJ1-4; V: TRBV18; size: NA; CDR3: CASTLDPEATNEKLFF; DNA: TGTGCCAGCACCCTGGATCCAGAGGCAACTAATGAAAAACTGTTTTTT
D: TRBD2; J: TRBJ2-3; V: TRBV9; size: few; CDR3: CASSYRAGGTDTQYF; DNA: TGTGCCAGCAGCTACCGAGCGGGGGGCACAGATACGCAGTATTTT
D: NA; J: TRBJ2-5; V: TRBV7-6; size: NA; CDR3: CASSPAGPQTQYF; DNA: TGTGCCAGCAGCCCGGCTGGCCCCCAGACCCAGTACTTC
D: NA; J: TRBJ1-5; V: TRBV24-1; size: NA; CDR3: CATSDSHGPQHF; DNA: TGTGCCACCAGTGATTCTCATGGGCCCCAGCATTTT
D: NA; J: TRBJ2-7; V: TRBV12-3/TRBV12-4; size: many; CDR3: CASVKGSYEQYF; DNA: TGTGCCAGCGTTAAAGGCTCCTACGAGCAGTACTTC
D: TRBD1; J: TRBJ2-5; V: TRBV7-9; size: few; CDR3: CASSLTDRGQETQYF; DNA: TGTGCCAGCAGCTTAACGGACAGGGGGCAAGAGACCCAGTACTTC
D: TRBD2; J: TRBJ2-1; V: TRBV4-2; size: NA; CDR3: CASSGTNSYNEQFF; DNA: TGTGCCAGCAGCGGGACTAACTCCTACAATGAGCAGTTCTTC
D: TRBD2; J: TRBJ2-1; V: TRBV15; size: few; CDR3: CATSSTILAGGQYNEQFF; DNA: TGTGCCACCAGCAGTACCATACTAGCGGGGGGCCAGTACAATGAGCAGTTCTTC
D: NA; J: TRBJ1-2; V: TRBV15; size: NA; CDR3: CATSRENYGYTF; DNA: TGTGCCACCAGCAGAGAAAACTATGGCTACACCTTC